This TCR beta chain was observed in a study of response to subunit inactivated influenza vaccine. A word on this clonotype: Antigen: not known.

General study findings and limits: That few new T cells are recruited by each seasonal influenza vaccination was the authors' suggestion.

TCRdb re-analysed the RT-PCR reads in MiXCR, keeping a single row per CDR3 protein. The table has about 500,000 distinct CDR3 sequences, 13% seen once; the top ten hold approximately 14%. Sequencing used PBMCs from blood, obtained roughly 47 days after vaccination. The receptor was derived from a man between 50 and 59 years old who received an inactivated influenza vaccine.

CDR3 residues: CASAAAANRPEQYF. The CDR3 DNA reads as TGTGCCAGCGCCGCGGCGGCCAACCGCCCCGAGCAGTACTTC. V usage is TRBV7-2 and J usage is TRBJ2-7; no definite D call. CDR1 and CDR2 from the germline V gene are SGHTA and FQGNSA. V lost 8 bases and J lost 6, with 20 bases in between. This CDR3 spans 14 amino acids.